This TCR beta chain was documented in a study of T cells after yellow fever vaccination. Study-level points and caveats: FACS-sorted repertoires might harbor abundant contaminating clonotypes from the bulk population. The secondary response showed a weaker magnitude and a faster peak, day 5 versus 15.

Concerning this clonotype: Its target is not known.

The CDR3 is 11 residues long. Trimming left V 8 bases short and J 5 bases short, with 12 bases between. Looked up from germline, CDR1 is DFQATT and CDR2 is SNEGSKA (reference sequence). Conversion of TCR transcripts into cDNA relied on 5'RACE template switching, which added a universal primer site and UMIs. Via MiXCR, TCRdb re-called the 5' RACE reads, giving one row per CDR3 protein. The data contain some 320,000 distinct CDR3 sequences, 8.7% of them singletons. The sample in question was PBMCs, obtained on the day of the first yellow fever vaccination. The sequence came from a man aged 18 to 30 who received the YFV17D yellow fever vaccine. V is TRBV20-1 and J is TRBJ1-2; D gene uncertain. The CDR3 sequence: CSTGIEYGYTF. The CDR3 coding sequence is TGCAGTACCGGGATCGAATATGGCTACACCTTC.